This TCR beta chain was captured in a study of T-cell reconstitution after alpha-beta-depleted transplantation in children. Study-level points and caveats: Once a year had passed after transplant, T-cell counts and diversity came mostly from newly produced T cells.

Sample share makes this clonotype large. Its specificity is unknown. This sample's TCRbeta library carried unique molecular identifier barcodes. TCRdb independently ran MiXCR on the PCR reads; one entry per CDR3 protein. Of under 35,000 distinct CDR3 sequences listed, roughly 5.7% are singletons. The CDR3 is made up of 12 amino acids. Trimming left V 2 bases short and J 4 bases short, with 8 bases between. Germline V gene lookup returns CDR1 DFQATT and CDR2 SNEGSKA (reference sequence). The source was PBMCs, mostly from graft donor cells, collected 180 days after TCRalphabeta/CD19-depleted stem cell transplant. The TCR originated in a male patient younger than 18 who had a stem cell transplant for acute myeloid leukemia, so the T cells may come from the graft donor. The chain couples TRBV20-1 to TRBJ2-5; no definite D call. The CDR3 bases are TGCAGTGCTAGACTTAGGGCAGAGACCCAGTACTTC. Its translation is CSARLRAETQYF.